This T cell receptor (beta chain) was found in a study of T cell repertoires in cytomegalovirus infection. This clonotype was observed a handful of times. CDR1 and CDR2 from the germline V gene are DFQATT and SNEGSKA (reference sequence). With 6 bases clipped from V and 7 bases from J, the junction kept 13 bases outside the gene matches. The CDR3 has 15 residues. A single record per CDR3 protein comes from TCRdb applying MiXCR to the reads. The repertoire consists of approximately 500,000 distinct CDR3 sequences, with 11% occurring once and the leading ten covering 10% to 13%. Sequencing was performed on PBMCs. The clonotype originates from a human donor in good health (CMV status not recorded). Some clones in this sample may be carry-over from other donors' samples. The gene calls are TRBV20-1 and TRBJ2-7; the match to TRBD2 covers 12 bases. Here the CDR3 reads CSARRPASGRVEQYF. The DNA for the CDR3 is TGCAGTGCCCGAAGGCCTGCTAGCGGGAGGGTGGAGCAGTACTTC.